This T cell receptor (beta chain) derives from a study of blood T cell repertoires in COVID-19. Using immunoSEQ multiplex PCR, the repertoire was profiled, and TCRdb retains in-frame clones only, with some absent. The data show about 350,000 clones, 89% seen once. The germline gives CDR1 SGHKS, CDR2 YYEKEE (reference sequence). The CDR3 has 14 residues. Trimming pared 3 bases from V and 1 base from J, leaving 10 bases between. The chain uses TRBV5-5 and TRBJ1-1; D may be TRBD1 (5 bases). The sequence was obtained from an older woman with COVID-19, enrolled during active disease. The sequenced sample was peripheral blood. CDR3 loop: CASSWRDRNTEAFF. The CDR3 region has the DNA TGTGCCAGCAGCTGGAGAGACAGGAACACTGAAGCTTTCTTT.